The 15 T cell receptor beta chains presented below share a single source sample, sequenced in a study of metastatic and nonmetastatic thyroid tumors. TCRdb ran MiXCR on the PCR reads. The table records several thousand clones, around 15% of them present only once. Prior to thyroid surgery, none of the patients had received any treatment. Sequences were obtained from blood. The receptor source for this set is a female donor with papillary thyroid cancer or a benign thyroid nodule (not recorded which). Some clones in this sample may be carry-over from other donors' samples.

This rearrangement joins TRBV28 to TRBJ2-1, with TRBD1 identical over 9 bases. Germline trimming cut 5 bases from V and 8 bases from J; bases unmatched to any gene: 7. Germline CDR1 is MDHEN and CDR2 is SYDVKM. The CDR3 is 14 amino acids. CDR3 bases: TGTGCCAGCAGTGCGGGACAGGGAGTCGATGAGCAGTTCTTC. Translation: CASSAGQGVDEQFF.

This clone was seen many times. The V gene is TRBV7-3, the J gene TRBJ2-3, with 7 bases lining up with TRBD2. CDR1 is SGHTA, CDR2 FQGTGA, per germline. V dropped 5 bases and J dropped 6; count of bases not matched to a gene: 5. The CDR3 consists of 13 residues. CDR3 region: CASSRGEGDTQYF. The CDR3 DNA reads TGTGCCAGCAGCCGTGGGGAGGGCGATACGCAGTATTTT.

By frequency in the sample, this clone is medium-sized (0.01 to 0.1%). V is TRBV12-5 and J is TRBJ1-2, with 7 bases aligning to TRBD1. J gave up 4 bases and V 6 bases, and 20 bases lay outside the gene matches. CDR3 size: 18 residues. Germline lookup yields CDR1 LGHNT and CDR2 FRNRAP. This CDR3 reads CASGLYPTTGLFGYGYTF. The CDR3, as DNA: TGTGCTAGTGGCCTATACCCAACGACAGGGTTATTCGGCTATGGCTACACCTTC.

This clone rates as medium-sized. This chain uses TRBV20-1 with TRBJ1-2; D not certain. The V end lost 2 bases, the J end lost 8 bases, and 9 bases lay between the germline ends. Germline V gives CDR1 DFQATT, CDR2 SNEGSKA (reference sequence). The CDR3 contains 11 residues. DNA for the CDR3: TGCAGTGCTAGAACCCGAGGGGGCTACACCTTC. The encoded protein is CSARTRGGYTF.

This clone was seen a handful of times. The chain couples TRBV6-1 to TRBJ2-1, with 7 bases aligning to TRBD2. V lost 6 bases to trimming and J lost 1 base; unmatched junction nucleotides: 3. CDR1 is MNHNS, CDR2 SASEGT, per germline. There are 14 residues in the CDR3. This CDR3 reads CASSGGGSYNEQFF. CDR3 nucleotides: TGTGCCAGCAGCGGGGGAGGGTCCTACAATGAGCAGTTCTTC.

This clone came up many times. The chain couples TRBV7-9 to TRBJ1-1; no clear D gene. Trimming removed 5 bases at V and 5 bases at J, with 15 bases between. The CDR3 contains 14 residues. The germline CDR1 and CDR2 sequences are SEHNR and FQNEAQ (reference sequence). The CDR3 loop is CASSPSGLSTEAFF. The CDR3 bases are TGTGCCAGCAGCCCTTCCGGCCTGAGTACTGAAGCTTTCTTT. Full variable domain (outside the CDR3, taken from reference TRBV7-9 and TRBJ1-1): DTGVSQNPRHKITKRGQNVTFRCDPISEHNRLYWYRQTLGQGPEFLTYFQNEAQLEKSRLLSDRFSAERPKGSFSTLEIQRTEQGDSAMYLCASSPSGLSTEAFFGQGTRLTVV.

The rearrangement joins TRBV20-1 to TRBJ1-5, with D possibly TRBD1 on 6 matching bases. The CDR3 runs 15 residues. V lost 3 bases and J lost 1, with 13 bases in between. The germline V gene has CDR1 DFQATT and CDR2 SNEGSKA (reference sequence). In DNA, the CDR3 is TGCAGTGCTAGTTTTGGCAGGGGAAGCAATCAGCCCCAGCATTTT. This sequence encodes CSASFGRGSNQPQHF.

The rearrangement joins TRBV6-5 to TRBJ1-6, with D possibly being TRBD1 (5 bases). The V end was cut by 0 bases, the J end by 11 bases, with 8 bases between. This CDR3 is built from 13 residues. Per the germline V gene, CDR1 is MNHEY and CDR2 is SVGAGI. The CDR3, as DNA: TGTGCCAGCAGTTACTCGAAGGGGCCACCCCTCCACTTT. Protein sequence: CASSYSKGPPLHF.

Within the sample, this clone is medium-sized. This rearrangement joins TRBV7-2 to TRBJ2-1, with TRBD2 identical over 10 bases. With V trimmed by 5 bases and J by 9 bases, 16 bases remained unmatched. Per the germline V gene, CDR1 is SGHTA and CDR2 is FQGNSA. The CDR3 has 17 amino acids. The CDR3: CASSTSFGGAGGVEQFF. In nucleotides, the CDR3 is TGTGCCAGCAGCACTAGTTTCGGAGGAGCGGGAGGGGTTGAGCAGTTCTTC.

This clone appeared many times. This rearrangement joins TRBV5-5 to TRBJ2-1; D is undetermined. Trimming cost V 3 bases and J 4 bases, with 11 bases left between them. The CDR3 is made up of 14 amino acids. The germline V gene has CDR1 SGHKS and CDR2 YYEKEE (reference sequence). DNA for the CDR3: TGTGCCAGCAGCTCGTCATCGGTTTACAATGAGCAGTTCTTC. Its translation: CASSSSSVYNEQFF.

This clone was seen repeatedly, ten times or more. This chain connects TRBV18 to TRBJ1-1, with 7 nucleotides matching TRBD1. The CDR3 is 15 amino acids. The germline V gene has CDR1 KGHSH and CDR2 LQKENI. The ends lost 4 bases at V and 1 base at J; junction bases unmatched: 6. The CDR3: CASSLRDSRNTEAFF. The CDR3 bases are TGTGCCAGCTCACTGCGGGACAGTCGGAACACTGAAGCTTTCTTT.

Judged by abundance, this clone is medium-sized. The chain employs TRBV5-1 and TRBJ2-7; 14 nucleotides agree with TRBD2. The CDR3 loop spans 16 amino acids. Germline CDR1 reads SGHRS; CDR2 reads YFSETQ. Trimming took 2 bases from V and 4 from J; bases not matched to a gene: 5. CDR3 sequence reads: CASSLAGLAGEYEQYF. CDR3 DNA sequence: TGCGCCAGCAGCTTAGCGGGACTAGCGGGGGAGTACGAGCAGTACTTC.

This chain joins TRBV6-2 or TRBV6-3 and TRBJ1-6; D is unresolved. Between the trimmed V and J ends, which lost 0 bases and 0 bases, there was a span of 9 bases. The CDR3 totals 17 residues. Germline CDR1 reads MNHEY; CDR2 reads SVGEGT. The CDR3 DNA reads TGTGCCAGCAGTTACTCGATAGCGGCCTCCTATAATTCACCCCTCCACTTT. Translating gives CASSYSIAASYNSPLHF.

CDR3 sequence reads: CASSLEQHYGYTF. The CDR3 region has the DNA TGCGCCAGCAGCTTGGAGCAGCACTATGGCTACACCTTC. The rearrangement uses TRBV5-1 and TRBJ1-2; D call uncertain. CDR1 and CDR2 from the germline V gene are SGHRS and YFSETQ. The ends were cut back, 0 bases at V and 3 bases at J, with 6 bases in the middle. This CDR3 has 13 amino acids. The whole variable domain, filled in from reference TRBV5-1 and TRBJ1-2, reads KAGVTQTPRYLIKTRGQQVTLSCSPISGHRSVSWYQQTPGQGLQFLFEYFSETQRNKGNFPGRFSGRQFSNSRSEMNVSTLELGDSALYLCASSLEQHYGYTFGSGTRLTVV.

By share of the sample, this clone is medium-sized. The J gene is TRBJ2-3, the V gene TRBV5-6, with D perhaps TRBD1 or TRBD2 (5 bases each). V lost 3 bases and J 0 bases, leaving 17 bases between the germline ends. The germline V gene has CDR1 SGHDT and CDR2 YYEEEE. This CDR3 region has 17 residues. The DNA for the CDR3 is TGTGCCAGCAGCTCCTCCGGGACCTCATATAGCACAGATACGCAGTATTTT. Its translation: CASSSSGTSYSTDTQYF.